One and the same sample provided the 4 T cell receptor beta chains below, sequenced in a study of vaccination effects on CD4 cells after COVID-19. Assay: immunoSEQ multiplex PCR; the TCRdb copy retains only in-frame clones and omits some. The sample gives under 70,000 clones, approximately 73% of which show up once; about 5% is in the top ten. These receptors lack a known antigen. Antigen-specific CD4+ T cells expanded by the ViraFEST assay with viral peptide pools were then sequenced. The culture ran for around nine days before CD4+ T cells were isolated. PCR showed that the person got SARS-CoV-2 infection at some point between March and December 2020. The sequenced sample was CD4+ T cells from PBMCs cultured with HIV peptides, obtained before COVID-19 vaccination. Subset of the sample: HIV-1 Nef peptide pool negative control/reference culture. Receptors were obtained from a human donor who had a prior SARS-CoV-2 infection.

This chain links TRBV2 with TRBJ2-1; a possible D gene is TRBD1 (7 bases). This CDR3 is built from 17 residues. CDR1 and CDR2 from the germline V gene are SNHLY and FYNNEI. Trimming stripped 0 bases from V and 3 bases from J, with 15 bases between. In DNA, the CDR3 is TGTGCCAGCAGTGAAGCGATCAGGGGGGACAGCTACAATGAGCAGTTCTTC. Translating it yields CASSEAIRGDSYNEQFF.

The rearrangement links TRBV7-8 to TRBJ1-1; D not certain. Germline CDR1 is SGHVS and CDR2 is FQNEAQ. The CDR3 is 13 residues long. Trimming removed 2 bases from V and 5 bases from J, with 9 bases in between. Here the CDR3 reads CASSLHGPTEAFF. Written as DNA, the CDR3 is TGTGCCAGCAGCTTACATGGGCCGACTGAAGCTTTCTTT.

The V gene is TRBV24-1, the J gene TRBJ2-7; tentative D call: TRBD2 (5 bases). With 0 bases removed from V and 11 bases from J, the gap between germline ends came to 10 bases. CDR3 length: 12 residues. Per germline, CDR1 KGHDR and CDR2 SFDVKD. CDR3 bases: TGTGCCACCAGTGATTTGGCGGGTAAGAAGTACTTC. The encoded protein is CATSDLAGKKYF.

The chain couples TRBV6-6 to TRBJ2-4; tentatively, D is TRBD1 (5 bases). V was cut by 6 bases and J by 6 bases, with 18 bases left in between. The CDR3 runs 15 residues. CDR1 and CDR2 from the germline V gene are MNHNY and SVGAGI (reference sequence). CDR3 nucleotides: TGTGCCAGCAGCAGGAGAAGTGGACAAGCAAACATTCAGTACTTC. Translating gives CASSRRSGQANIQYF.